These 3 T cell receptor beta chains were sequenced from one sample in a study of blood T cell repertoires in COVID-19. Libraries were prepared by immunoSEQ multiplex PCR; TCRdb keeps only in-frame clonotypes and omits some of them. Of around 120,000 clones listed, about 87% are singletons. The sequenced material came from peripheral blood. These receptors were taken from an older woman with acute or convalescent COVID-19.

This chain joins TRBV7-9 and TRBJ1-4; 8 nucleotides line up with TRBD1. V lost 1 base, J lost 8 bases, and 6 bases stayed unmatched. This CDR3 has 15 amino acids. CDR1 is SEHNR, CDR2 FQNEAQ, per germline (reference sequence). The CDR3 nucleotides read TGTGCCAGCAGCTTAGGGACAGGGAGGCAGGAAAAACTGTTTTTT. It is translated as CASSLGTGRQEKLFF.

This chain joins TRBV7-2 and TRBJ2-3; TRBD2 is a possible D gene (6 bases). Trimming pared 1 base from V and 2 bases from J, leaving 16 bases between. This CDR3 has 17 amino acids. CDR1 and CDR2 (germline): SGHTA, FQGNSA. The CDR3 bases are TGTGCCAGCAGCTTAGTGGTGGGCGGGGCTAACACAGATACGCAGTATTTT. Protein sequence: CASSLVVGGANTDTQYF.

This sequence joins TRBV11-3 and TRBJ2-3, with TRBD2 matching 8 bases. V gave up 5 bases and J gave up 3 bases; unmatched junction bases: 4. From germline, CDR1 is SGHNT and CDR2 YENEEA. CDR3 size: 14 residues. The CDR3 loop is CASSPGLGTDTQYF. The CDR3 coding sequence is TGTGCCAGCAGCCCGGGACTAGGAACAGATACGCAGTATTTT.